This TCR beta chain comes out of a study of T cells after yellow fever vaccination. Study summary: The fractions with low cell numbers were processed using SMART-Seq v4 Ultra Low Input.

The V end lost 2 bases, the J end lost 5 bases, and 19 bases lay between the germline ends. Germline assignment: CDR1 SGHRS and CDR2 YFSETQ. This CDR3 region has 17 residues. The table lists this clonotype with many counts. Antigen specificity is unknown. Whole-study findings and limits: Most clones from primary vaccination resurfaced after the booster (roughly 96% CD4, 88% CD8).

As TCR cDNA was made by 5'RACE template switching, a universal primer site and UMIs were added. TCRdb called the 5' RACE reads again in MiXCR, with one record for every CDR3 protein. This table has some 320,000 distinct CDR3 sequences, over 4% appearing once. This chain joins TRBV5-1 and TRBJ1-4; a possible D gene is TRBD1 (6 bases). The source is a man aged 18-30 years who received the YFV17D yellow fever vaccine. This specimen was PBMCs, taken 5 days after the yellow fever booster vaccination. For the CDR3, the DNA is TGCGCCAGCAGCTTCCTAGGACAGTCGGCCGGCAATGAAAAACTGTTTTTT. Translating gives CASSFLGQSAGNEKLFF.